This TCR beta chain comes out of a study of post-analysis software for immune sequencing data. Overall study findings and caveats: TRBV5-6, TRBV5-1 and TRBV20-1 were among four or five TRBV segments more frequent in patients than controls.

The CDR3 runs to 17 residues. In germline, CDR1 is LGHDT, CDR2 YNNKEL (reference sequence). The V and J ends lost 1 base and 0 bases respectively, with 13 bases between them. This clonotype was counted once. Antigen specificity is unknown. Unique molecular identifiers featured in each of the TCR beta cDNA libraries. TCRdb reprocessed the PCR reads via MiXCR and lists one record per CDR3 protein. The sample contains approximately 400,000 distinct CDR3 sequences, 30% to 45% of which appear only once. This receptor was obtained from a girl between 10 and 17 years old with multiple sclerosis. The J gene is TRBJ1-5, the V gene TRBV3-1; unclear D gene. Sequenced input: blood. The CDR3 loop is CASSQGFTAYSNQPQHF. CDR3 coding DNA: TGTGCCAGCAGCCAAGGTTTCACTGCCTATAGCAATCAGCCCCAGCATTTT.